Below, 18 T cell receptor beta chains from the same sample are listed, as sequenced in a study of early T cells in non-severe SARS-CoV-2 infection. One entry per CDR3 protein, called by TCRdb with MiXCR from the 5' RACE reads. This table has tens of thousands of distinct CDR3 sequences, less than 9.5% appearing once. The material sequenced was whole blood, taken at baseline. The origin of the receptors is an adult who was a healthcare worker with PCR-confirmed SARS-CoV-2 infection or an uninfected control (not recorded which).

The chain joins TRBV20-1 to TRBJ2-1; 12 nucleotides line up with TRBD2. V lost 5 bases to trimming and J lost 4 bases; unmatched junction nucleotides: 6. The CDR3 loop spans 15 amino acids. Germline CDR1 DFQATT, CDR2 SNEGSKA (reference sequence). This chain's CDR3 is CSAFKTSGSYNEQFF. The CDR3 DNA is TGCAGTGCTTTTAAGACTAGCGGGAGTTACAATGAGCAGTTCTTC.

Many counts were recorded for this clonotype. V is TRBV6-5 and J is TRBJ2-2; D may be TRBD2 (6 bases). The CDR3 length is 14 residues. The germline V gene has CDR1 MNHEY and CDR2 SVGAGI. The ends were cut back, 0 bases at V and 7 bases at J, with 9 bases in the middle. CDR3: CASSYSGEVGELFF. CDR3 in DNA: TGTGCCAGCAGTTACTCTGGGGAGGTCGGGGAGCTGTTTTTT.

This clonotype has only a few counts. This chain links TRBV19 with TRBJ2-2; TRBD1 matches 9 bases. V shed 5 bases and J 8 bases; nucleotides not matched to a gene: 3. Germline loops: CDR1 LNHDA, CDR2 SQIVND (reference sequence). The CDR3 contains 13 residues. The CDR3 sequence is CASSDRGRGELFF. CDR3 nucleotides: TGTGCCAGTAGTGACAGGGGGAGAGGGGAGCTGTTTTTT.

The chain couples TRBV4-1 to TRBJ2-7, with a weak D call TRBD1 (6 bases). V shed 1 base and J shed 3 bases, with 7 bases lying between them. The CDR3 contains 13 residues. Per the germline V gene, CDR1 is MGHRA and CDR2 is YSYEKL. The CDR3 region has the DNA TGCGCCAGCAGCCAAGCAGGGGACTACGAGCAGTACTTC. It encodes CASSQAGDYEQYF.

The table lists this clonotype with a few counts. The CDR3 coding sequence is TGTGCCAGCCATACTAGGGAGGGTACAGATACGCAGTATTTT. It is translated as CASHTREGTDTQYF. This chain uses TRBV12-3 or TRBV12-4 with TRBJ2-3, with TRBD2 matching over 7 bases. The CDR3 extends over 14 amino acids. With V trimmed by 8 bases and J by 3 bases, 8 bases remained unmatched.

By frequency in the sample, this clonotype is medium-sized. The V call is TRBV20-1, the J call TRBJ2-2; TRBD1 matches 9 bases. The germline V gene has CDR1 DFQATT and CDR2 SNEGSKA (reference sequence). The CDR3 contains 14 residues. V lost 3 bases and J lost 5; bases outside the gene matches: 4. The chain's CDR3 is CSARGDRETGELFF. CDR3 bases: TGCAGTGCTAGGGGGGACAGGGAAACCGGGGAGCTGTTTTTT.

This clonotype was recorded a few times. This chain joins TRBV28 and TRBJ2-7; D might be TRBD1 (6 bases). The germline V gene encodes CDR1 MDHEN and CDR2 SYDVKM. Trimming took off 2 bases at V and 3 bases at J, with 11 bases between the two ends. This CDR3 has 14 residues. For the CDR3, the DNA is TGTGCCAGCAGTTTAAGGACAGCAGACTACGAGCAGTACTTC. It yields the protein CASSLRTADYEQYF.

This clonotype was observed many times. The V and J genes are TRBV29-1 and TRBJ2-1; the match to TRBD2 covers 9 bases. Looked up from germline, CDR1 is SQVTM and CDR2 is ANQGSEA. CDR3 length: 14 amino acids. V was clipped by 6 bases and J by 9 bases; unmatched bases: 12. CDR3 DNA sequence: TGCAGCGTCGTCAGCGGGGGGTCATGGGGTGAGCAGTTCTTC. Its translation: CSVVSGGSWGEQFF.

This clonotype was picked up a small number of times. The chain carries TRBV6-5 and TRBJ2-7; a weak D match, TRBD2 (6 bases). Trimming shortened V by 5 bases and J by 7 bases, and 33 bases separated the two germline ends. This CDR3 is built from 19 residues. The germline gives CDR1 MNHEY, CDR2 SVGAGI. The CDR3 nucleotides read TGTGCCAGCAGTATATTCGGAGGGACGGACCGGAGCATTAGTCTAGAGCAGTACTTC. Translating it yields CASSIFGGTDRSISLEQYF.

This clonotype was counted a few times. This rearrangement joins TRBV11-2 to TRBJ1-2; D unclear. V was cut by 6 bases and J by 3 bases, with 11 bases left in between. The CDR3 extends over 13 amino acids. CDR1 SGHAT and CDR2 FQNNGV come from the germline V gene. The chain's CDR3 is CASRGEGDYGYTF. The CDR3 DNA follows: TGTGCCAGCAGAGGCGAGGGAGACTATGGCTACACCTTC.

The chain couples TRBV7-6 to TRBJ2-5; D not certain. Germline V CDR1 and CDR2: SGHVS, FNYEAQ. V was pared by 5 bases and J by 1 base, with 17 bases between. The CDR3 totals 16 residues. In nucleotides, the CDR3 is TGTGCCAGCAGCCCTATCCTGGGAAAAACCCAAGAGACCCAGTACTTC. Residues: CASSPILGKTQETQYF.

This clonotype was detected ten times or more. The chain is built from TRBV12-3 or TRBV12-4 and TRBJ2-1, with 9 bases that match TRBD1. This CDR3 region has 14 residues. The ends lost 4 bases at V and 9 bases at J; junction bases unmatched: 7. In DNA, the CDR3 is TGTGCCAGCAGTTCCGGGACAGGGTGGAGTGAGCAGTTCTTC. This codes for CASSSGTGWSEQFF.

The gene calls are TRBV19 and TRBJ2-1; 8 bases align to TRBD1. CDR3 length equals 16 residues. V lost 5 bases, J lost 0 bases, and 6 bases stayed unmatched. The germline V gene encodes CDR1 LNHDA and CDR2 SQIVND (reference sequence). CDR3 sequence: CASSPWDRSSYNEQFF. CDR3 DNA sequence: TGTGCCAGTAGTCCCTGGGACAGGAGCTCCTACAATGAGCAGTTCTTC.

This clonotype was seen a few times. This chain joins TRBV3-1 and TRBJ2-7; 13 bases line up with TRBD2. In germline, CDR1 is LGHDT, CDR2 YNNKEL (reference sequence). CDR3 length: 15 amino acids. J lost 4 bases, V lost 4 bases, and 4 bases had no gene match. CDR3 in DNA: TGTGCCAGCAGCCGATCGACTAGCGGGAGGTACGAGCAGTACTTC. Its protein is CASSRSTSGRYEQYF.

This clonotype came up many times. The V call is TRBV20-1, the J call TRBJ2-5; TRBD2 matches at 10 bases. This CDR3 is 15 amino acids long. The germline V gene has CDR1 DFQATT and CDR2 SNEGSKA (reference sequence). V shed 0 bases and J 2 bases; nucleotides not matched to a gene: 3. This chain's CDR3 is CSARDWTSGQETQYF. CDR3 nucleotides: TGCAGTGCTAGAGATTGGACTAGCGGACAAGAGACCCAGTACTTC.

This clonotype was seen repeatedly, ten times or more. The chain combines TRBV7-3 with TRBJ2-3, with a weak D call TRBD1 (6 bases). Per germline, CDR1 SGHTA and CDR2 FQGTGA. CDR3 length equals 14 residues. Deletions cut 5 bases from V and 4 bases from J, with 13 bases between. CDR3: CASSQGQYADTQYF. The CDR3 DNA reads as TGTGCCAGCAGCCAAGGACAGTATGCAGATACGCAGTATTTT.

This clonotype was detected ten times or more. This chain links TRBV7-2 with TRBJ2-5, with 13 bases identical to TRBD2. The CDR3 is 15 amino acids. V lost 5 bases, J lost 2 bases, and 2 bases stayed unmatched. In germline, CDR1 is SGHTA, CDR2 FQGNSA. Written as DNA, the CDR3 is TGTGCCAGCAGCCAGACTAGCGGGAGGCAAGAGACCCAGTACTTC. Translated, it gives CASSQTSGRQETQYF.

This clonotype came up a few times. The chain recombines TRBV7-2 with TRBJ1-1; maybe TRBD1 (5 bases). The CDR3 sequence is 13 residues long. Germline CDR1 and CDR2: SGHTA and FQGNSA. Trimming removed 0 bases at V and 7 bases at J, with 9 bases between. CDR3 in amino acids: CASSLARQGEAFF. CDR3 in DNA: TGTGCCAGCAGCTTAGCGCGGCAGGGTGAAGCTTTCTTT.